The 21 T cell receptor beta chains listed next were all sequenced from one sample in a study of CD8+CD57+ T cells in acquired aplastic anemia. Genomic DNA constituted the template upon which TCR beta VDJ and CDR3 profiling was performed. One entry per CDR3 protein results from TCRdb running MiXCR on the reads. In the table there are around 130,000 distinct CDR3 sequences, 48% of which are singletons. The specimen sequenced was sorted CD4+, CD8+, or CD8+CD57+ T cells (not recorded which) from PBMCs. The receptors here all came from a human donor in good health, serving as a control.

This chain uses TRBV2 with TRBJ1-4; perhaps TRBD1 as D (5 bases). The V gene lost 6 bases and the J gene lost 4 bases, with 12 bases spanning the gap. In germline, CDR1 is SNHLY, CDR2 FYNNEI. This CDR3 has 14 residues. Here the CDR3 reads CASRIRDGNEKLFF. The CDR3 bases are TGTGCCAGCAGGATCCGGGACGGTAATGAAAAACTGTTTTTT.

There are many counts of this clonotype. This rearrangement joins TRBV11-1 to TRBJ1-4; TRBD1 agrees at 9 bases. There are 20 residues in the CDR3. V trimming: 0 bases; J trimming: 0 bases; junction bases outside the gene matches: 11. Looked up from germline, CDR1 is SGHAT and CDR2 is FQDESV (reference sequence). In DNA, the CDR3 is TGTGCCAGCAGCTTAGCCGTATATGTAGGACAGGGGCCAACTAATGAAAAACTGTTTTTT. Its protein is CASSLAVYVGQGPTNEKLFF.

This clonotype was seen a few times. V and J are TRBV19 and TRBJ1-2, with no clear D. V dropped 5 bases and J dropped 4 bases, with 14 bases sitting between them. Germline values: CDR1 LNHDA, CDR2 SQIVND (reference sequence). This CDR3 is 14 amino acids long. The CDR3 region has the DNA TGTGCCAGTAGTGGTGGCCAAACCCTCTATGGCTACACCTTC. Its protein product is CASSGGQTLYGYTF.

A word on this clonotype: In this CDR3 the conserved last residue, phenylalanine or tryptophan, is missing, so a read error is likely. The chain has TRBV9 and TRBJ1-1; D call uncertain. Germline CDR1 SGDLS, CDR2 YYNGEE. The CDR3 extends over 14 amino acids. V was shortened by 4 bases and J by 3 bases, with 13 bases between the two germline ends. Written as DNA, the CDR3 is TGTGCCAGCAGCCCCCGATCGATGGACACTGAAGCTTTCCTT. It yields the protein CASSPRSMDTEAFL.

Remarks on this clonotype: Germline is not matched at one junction end, which may reflect a read error. This chain joins TRBV5-1 and TRBJ2-1, with TRBD1 identical over 7 bases. The CDR3 covers 15 residues. Germline CDR1 is SGHRS and CDR2 is YFSETQ. The CDR3: CASSLDGTEYNKQFF. The CDR3 coding sequence is TGCGCCAGCAGCTTGGACGGGACAGAGTACAATAAGCAGTTCTTC.

This clonotype was seen repeatedly, ten times or more. The gene calls are TRBV7-3 and TRBJ2-7, with D possibly matching TRBD2 (6 bases). Germline V gene sequence: CDR1 SGHTA, CDR2 FQGTGA. Trimming removed 2 bases from V and 4 bases from J, with 9 bases in between. This CDR3 spans 13 amino acids. As DNA, the CDR3 is TGTGCCAGCAGCTTAGGGACTGAGTACGAGCAGTACTTC. As protein: CASSLGTEYEQYF. The full variable domain, completed using reference TRBV7-3 and TRBJ2-7, is GAGVSQTPSNKVTEKGKYVELRCDPISGHTALYWYRQSLGQGPEFLIYFQGTGAADDSGLPNDRFFAVRPEGSVSTLKIQRTERGDSAVYLCASSLGTEYEQYFGPGTRLTVT.

This clonotype was seen repeatedly, ten times or more. J is TRBJ2-3 and V is TRBV14, with D possibly TRBD2 on 7 matching bases. Trimming pared 1 base from V and 0 bases from J, leaving 14 bases between. This CDR3 is 17 amino acids long. The germline V gene encodes CDR1 SGHDN and CDR2 FVKESK. CDR3 loop: CASSQGWGGPSTDTQYF. The CDR3 DNA reads as TGTGCCAGCAGCCAAGGTTGGGGGGGGCCTAGCACAGATACGCAGTATTTT.

The CDR3 protein is CASSSTGRDEAFF. The CDR3 bases are TGTGCCAGCAGCAGCACAGGGAGGGATGAAGCTTTCTTT. The chain recombines TRBV11-2 with TRBJ1-1, with D maybe TRBD1 (6 bases). The CDR3 covers 13 residues. Trimming cost V 5 bases and J 7 bases, with 14 bases left between them. Germline values: CDR1 SGHAT, CDR2 FQNNGV.

The chain recombines TRBV19 with TRBJ1-2; no clear D. Germline V gene lookup returns CDR1 LNHDA and CDR2 SQIVND (reference sequence). V was clipped by 10 bases and J by 0 bases, with 0 bases between them. CDR3 length: 9 amino acids. CDR3 residues: CATNYGYTF. For the CDR3, the DNA is TGTGCCACTAACTATGGCTACACCTTC.

This chain joins TRBV18 and TRBJ2-2; D may correspond to TRBD1 or TRBD2 (6 bases each). This CDR3 region has 17 residues. CDR1 is KGHSH and CDR2 is LQKENI in the germline V gene. Trimming stripped 3 bases from V and 1 base from J, with 15 bases between. The CDR3 coding sequence is TGTGCCAGCTCACCCAGTACGGGGGCGCGGAACACCGGGGAGCTGTTTTTT. It codes for CASSPSTGARNTGELFF.

The sample holds a few counts of this clonotype. Since the CDR3 does not end with the conserved phenylalanine or tryptophan, this likely comes from a read error. This rearrangement joins TRBV2 to TRBJ1-1; TRBD1 might be the D (6 bases). This CDR3 spans 11 amino acids. V was shortened by 6 bases and J by 8 bases, with 10 bases between the two germline ends. CDR1 is SNHLY, CDR2 FYNNEI, per germline. The CDR3 DNA sequence: TGTGCCAGCAGGGGGGGGCAGGAAGCTTTCTCT. Its translation is CASRGGQEAFS.

A few counts support this clonotype. The chain uses TRBV6-2 or TRBV6-3 and TRBJ1-1, with no clear D. CDR3 length equals 15 residues. In germline, CDR1 is MNHEY, CDR2 SVGEGT. The germline V and J ends were trimmed by 2 bases and 1 base, with 11 bases remaining between them. The CDR3 region has the DNA TGTGCCAGCAGTTACCTACCCCCCCAGAACACTGAAGCTTTCTTT. It specifies CASSYLPPQNTEAFF.

In this sample, this clonotype turned up many times. Here the CDR3 DNA reads TGTGCCAGTAGGGAGACTGCTTACAATGAGCAGTTCTTC. This translates into CASRETAYNEQFF. The V gene is TRBV19, the J gene TRBJ2-1; D gene unclear. The germline V gene encodes CDR1 LNHDA and CDR2 SQIVND (reference sequence). This CDR3 region has 13 residues. V was shortened by 6 bases and J by 4 bases, with 10 bases between the two germline ends. Combining the CDR3 with reference TRBV19 and TRBJ2-1 gives the whole variable domain DGGITQSPKYLFRKEGQNVTLSCEQNLNHDAMYWYRQDPGQGLRLIYYSQIVNDFQKGDIAEGYSVSREKKESFPLTVTSAQKNPTAFYLCASRETAYNEQFFGPGTRLTVL.

Ten or more counts support this clonotype. The chain uses TRBV12-3 or TRBV12-4 and TRBJ1-2; D gene unclear. Trimming left V 6 bases short and J 4 bases short, with 15 bases between. This CDR3 region has 14 residues. CDR3 DNA: TGTGCCAGCAGCCCTGGGTTGGTCGCCTATGGCTACACCTTC. Translated: CASSPGLVAYGYTF.

The chain couples TRBV2 to TRBJ2-3, with D perhaps TRBD2 (6 bases). Per germline, CDR1 SNHLY and CDR2 FYNNEI. CDR3 length: 13 amino acids. V dropped 6 bases and J dropped 6 bases, with 13 bases sitting between them. CDR3 in DNA: TGTGCCAGCAGGCTACGCGGGGACGATACGCAGTATTTT. Its translation is CASRLRGDDTQYF.

This sequence joins TRBV25-1 and TRBJ1-2; maybe TRBD1 (5 bases). In germline, CDR1 is MGHDK, CDR2 SYGVNS. The V end lost 6 bases, the J end lost 10 bases, and 21 bases lay between the germline ends. The CDR3 has 14 amino acids. The CDR3 DNA reads as TGTGCCAGCAGGGGAAGGATGCGTAGGGGTGACTACACCTTC. It specifies CASRGRMRRGDYTF.

This clonotype has ten or more counts. The chain carries TRBV2 and TRBJ1-2; D gene ambiguous. Germline V CDR1 and CDR2: SNHLY, FYNNEI. The CDR3 is made up of 13 amino acids. Trimming cost V 0 bases and J 2 bases, with 4 bases left between them. The CDR3 DNA sequence: TGTGCCAGCAGTGAAGCGGAAAACTATGGCTACACCTTC. It is translated as CASSEAENYGYTF.

This clonotype was seen ten or more times. The chain links TRBV5-1 to TRBJ2-7, with D perhaps matching TRBD1 or TRBD2 (6 bases each). CDR3 length equals 13 residues. Deletions cut 4 bases from V and 6 bases from J, with 14 bases between. Germline assignment: CDR1 SGHRS and CDR2 YFSETQ. CDR3 sequence: CASSEGGLGEQYF. CDR3 coding DNA: TGCGCCAGCAGCGAGGGGGGCCTCGGCGAGCAGTACTTC.

The chain carries TRBV7-3 and TRBJ1-5; possibly TRBD1 for D (6 bases). The length of the CDR3 is 14 residues. Trimming cost V 5 bases and J 11 bases, with 19 bases left between them. Germline V gene sequence: CDR1 SGHTA, CDR2 FQGTGA. CDR3 sequence: CASSQGGGRETQHF. The CDR3 nucleotides are TGTGCCAGCAGCCAAGGCGGGGGGCGGGAGACCCAGCATTTT.

This clonotype was recorded once. The chain uses TRBV9 and TRBJ2-7; D call uncertain. Trimming left V 0 bases short and J 3 bases short, with 13 bases between. This CDR3 region has 15 residues. The germline V gene has CDR1 SGDLS and CDR2 YYNGEE. DNA for the CDR3: TGTGCCAGCAGCGTAGCTCTCGGCCCCTACTACGAGCAGTACTTC. Its protein product is CASSVALGPYYEQYF.

This clonotype was observed many times. V usage is TRBV29-1 and J usage is TRBJ2-3; 7 positions agree with TRBD2. The V gene end was trimmed by 6 bases and the J gene end by 8 bases; junction bases not matched to a gene: 11. Germline values: CDR1 SQVTM, CDR2 ANQGSEA. CDR3 length: 13 residues. The CDR3 protein is CSVALRLAVTQYF. CDR3 bases: TGCAGCGTCGCCTTGCGGCTAGCGGTTACGCAGTATTTT.